This T cell receptor beta chain was sequenced during a study of blood T cell repertoires in COVID-19. Using immunoSEQ multiplex PCR, the repertoire was profiled, and TCRdb retains in-frame clones only, with some absent. The sample records some 120,000 clones, around 80% being singletons. With regard to this clone: The conserved closing phenylalanine or tryptophan is absent in this CDR3, likely reflecting a read error. The DNA is omitted, as the CDR3 cannot be located on it reliably, and the CDR3 follows TCRdb's listing.

The CDR3 comprises 9 residues, both ends counted. Germline V gene sequence: CDR1 DFQATT, CDR2 SNEGSKA (reference sequence). V usage is TRBV20-1 and J usage is TRBJ2-6; the DNA was not compared with TRBD2, the D call given in the table. The TCR comes from an older man with active or convalescent COVID-19. Specimen: peripheral blood. CDR3 sequence: CSARDGGNL.